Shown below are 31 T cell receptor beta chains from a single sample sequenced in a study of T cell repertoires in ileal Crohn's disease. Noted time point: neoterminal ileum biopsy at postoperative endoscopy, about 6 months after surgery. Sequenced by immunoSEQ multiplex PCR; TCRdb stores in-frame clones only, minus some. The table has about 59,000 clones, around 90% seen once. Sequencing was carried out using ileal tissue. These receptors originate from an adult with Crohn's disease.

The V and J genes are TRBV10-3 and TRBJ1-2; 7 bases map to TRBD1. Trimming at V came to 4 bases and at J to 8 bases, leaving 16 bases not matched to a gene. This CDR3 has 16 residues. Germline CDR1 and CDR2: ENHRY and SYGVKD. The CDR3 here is CAISVDSRDRVKGYTF. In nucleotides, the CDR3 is TGTGCCATCAGTGTGGATTCTCGCGACAGGGTTAAGGGCTACACCTTC.

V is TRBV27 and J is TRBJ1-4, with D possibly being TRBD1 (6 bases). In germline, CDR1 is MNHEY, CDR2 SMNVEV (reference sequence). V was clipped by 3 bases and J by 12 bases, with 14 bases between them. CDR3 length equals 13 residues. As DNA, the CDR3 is TGTGCCAGCAGTTTTCGGGGGGCTGGCGAACTGTTTTTT. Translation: CASSFRGAGELFF.

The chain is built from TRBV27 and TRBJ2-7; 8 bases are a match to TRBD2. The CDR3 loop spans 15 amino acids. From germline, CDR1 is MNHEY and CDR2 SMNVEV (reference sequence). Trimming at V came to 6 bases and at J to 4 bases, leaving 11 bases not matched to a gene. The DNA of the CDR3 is TGTGCCAGCAGCATTCGGAGCGGGAGTCCATACGAGCAGTACTTC. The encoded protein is CASSIRSGSPYEQYF.

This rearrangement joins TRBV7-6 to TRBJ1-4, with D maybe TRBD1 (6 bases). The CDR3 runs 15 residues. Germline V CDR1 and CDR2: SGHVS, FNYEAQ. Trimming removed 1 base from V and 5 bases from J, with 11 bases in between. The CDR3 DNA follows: TGTGCCAGCAGCTTAGGAACAGGGACGAATGAAAAACTGTTTTTT. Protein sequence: CASSLGTGTNEKLFF.

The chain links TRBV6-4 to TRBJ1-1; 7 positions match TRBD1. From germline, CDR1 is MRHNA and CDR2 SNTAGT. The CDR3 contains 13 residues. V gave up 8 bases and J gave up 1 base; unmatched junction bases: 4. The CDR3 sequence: CASGRTGNTEAFF. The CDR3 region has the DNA TGTGCCAGCGGAAGGACAGGGAACACTGAAGCTTTCTTT.

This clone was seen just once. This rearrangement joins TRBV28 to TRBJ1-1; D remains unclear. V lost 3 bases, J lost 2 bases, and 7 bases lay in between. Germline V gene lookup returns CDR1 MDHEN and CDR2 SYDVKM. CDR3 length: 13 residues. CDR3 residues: CASSFLTNTEAFF. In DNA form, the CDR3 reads TGTGCCAGCAGTTTCCTGACAAACACTGAAGCTTTCTTT.

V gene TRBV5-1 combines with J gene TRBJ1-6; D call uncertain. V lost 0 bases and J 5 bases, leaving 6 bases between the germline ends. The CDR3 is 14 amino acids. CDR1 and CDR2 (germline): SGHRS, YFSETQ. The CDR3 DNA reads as TGCGCCAGCAGCTTGGACACCAATAATTCACCCCTCCACTTT. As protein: CASSLDTNNSPLHF.

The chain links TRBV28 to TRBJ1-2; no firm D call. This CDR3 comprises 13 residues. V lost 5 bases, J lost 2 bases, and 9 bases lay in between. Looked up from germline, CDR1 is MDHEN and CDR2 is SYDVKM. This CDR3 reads CASSAAANYGYTF. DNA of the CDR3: TGTGCCAGCAGTGCGGCAGCGAACTATGGCTACACCTTC.

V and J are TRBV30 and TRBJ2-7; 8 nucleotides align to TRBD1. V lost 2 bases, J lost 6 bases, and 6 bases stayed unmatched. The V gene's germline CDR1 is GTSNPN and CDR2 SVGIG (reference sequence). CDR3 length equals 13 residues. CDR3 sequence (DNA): TGTGCCTGGAGTCGTGACAGGGGACGCGAGCAGTACTTC. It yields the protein CAWSRDRGREQYF.

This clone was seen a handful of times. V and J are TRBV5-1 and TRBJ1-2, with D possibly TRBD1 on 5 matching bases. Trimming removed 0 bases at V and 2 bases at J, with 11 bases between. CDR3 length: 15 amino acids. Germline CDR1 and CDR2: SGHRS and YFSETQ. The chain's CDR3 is CASSLVRGKNYGYTF. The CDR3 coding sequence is TGCGCCAGCAGCTTGGTTCGGGGGAAGAACTATGGCTACACCTTC.

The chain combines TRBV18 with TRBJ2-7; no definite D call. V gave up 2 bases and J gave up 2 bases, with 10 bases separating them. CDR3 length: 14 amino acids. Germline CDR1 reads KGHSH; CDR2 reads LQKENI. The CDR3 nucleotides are TGTGCCAGCTCACCAGAGATGAATACCTACGAGCAGTACTTC. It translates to CASSPEMNTYEQYF. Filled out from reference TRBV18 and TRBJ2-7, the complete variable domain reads NAGVMQNPRHLVRRRGQEARLRCSPMKGHSHVYWYRQLPEEGLKFMVYLQKENIIDESGMPKERFSAEFPKEGPSILRIQQVVRGDSAAYFCASSPEMNTYEQYFGPGTRLTVT.

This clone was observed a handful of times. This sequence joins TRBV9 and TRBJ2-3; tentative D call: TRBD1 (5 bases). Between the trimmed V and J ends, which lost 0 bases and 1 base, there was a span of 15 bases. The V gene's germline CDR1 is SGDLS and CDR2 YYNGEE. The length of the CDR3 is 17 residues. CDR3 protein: CASSVDATGLGTDTQYF. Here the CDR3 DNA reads TGTGCCAGCAGCGTAGATGCCACAGGCCTGGGCACAGATACGCAGTATTTT.

The CDR3 sequence is CASSQDRRGLGTEAFF. CDR3 DNA: TGTGCCAGCAGCCAAGATCGGCGGGGGTTGGGCACTGAAGCTTTCTTT. The chain carries TRBV4-2 and TRBJ1-1, with D possibly matching TRBD1 (5 bases). The CDR3 has 16 amino acids. V dropped 0 bases and J dropped 4 bases, with 15 bases sitting between them. The germline CDR1 and CDR2 sequences are LGHNA and YNFKEQ.

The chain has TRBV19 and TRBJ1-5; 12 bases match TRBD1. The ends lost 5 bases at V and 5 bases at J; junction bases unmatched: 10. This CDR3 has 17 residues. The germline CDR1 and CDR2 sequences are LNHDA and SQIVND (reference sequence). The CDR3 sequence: CASSPDPRDRGHQPQHF. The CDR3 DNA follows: TGTGCCAGTAGTCCGGATCCCCGGGACAGGGGGCATCAGCCCCAGCATTTT.

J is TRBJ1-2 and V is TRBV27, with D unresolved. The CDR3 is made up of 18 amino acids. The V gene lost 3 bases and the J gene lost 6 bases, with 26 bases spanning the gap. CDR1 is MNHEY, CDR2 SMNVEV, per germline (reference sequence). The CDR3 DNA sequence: TGTGCCAGCAGTTTGAGGTGGAGGTCGGTCGGATTCCCAAATGGCTACACCTTC. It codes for CASSLRWRSVGFPNGYTF.

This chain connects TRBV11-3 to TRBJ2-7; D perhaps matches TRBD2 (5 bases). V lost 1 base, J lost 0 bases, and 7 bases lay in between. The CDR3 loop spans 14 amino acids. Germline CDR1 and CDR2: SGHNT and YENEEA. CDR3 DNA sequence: TGTGCCAGCAGCTTAGTTCGGGGCTCCTACGAGCAGTACTTC. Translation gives CASSLVRGSYEQYF.

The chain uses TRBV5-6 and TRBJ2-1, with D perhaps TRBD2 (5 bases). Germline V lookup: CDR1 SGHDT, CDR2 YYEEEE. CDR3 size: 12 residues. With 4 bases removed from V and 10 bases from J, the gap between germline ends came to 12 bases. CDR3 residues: CASSRGWGEQFF. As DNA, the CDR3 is TGTGCCAGCAGCCGAGGGTGGGGAGAGCAGTTCTTC.

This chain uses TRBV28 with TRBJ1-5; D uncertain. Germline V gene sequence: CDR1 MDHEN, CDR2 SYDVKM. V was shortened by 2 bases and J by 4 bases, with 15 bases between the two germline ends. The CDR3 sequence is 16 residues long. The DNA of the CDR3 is TGTGCCAGCAGTTTACCCCCCTTGGGCGGGAATCAGCCCCAGCATTTT. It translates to CASSLPPLGGNQPQHF.

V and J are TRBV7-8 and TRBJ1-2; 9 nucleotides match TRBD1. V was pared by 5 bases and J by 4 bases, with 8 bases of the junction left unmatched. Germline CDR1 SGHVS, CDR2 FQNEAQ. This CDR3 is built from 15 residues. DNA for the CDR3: TGTGCCAGCAGCCGGTCCCCGGGACAGGGCTATGGCTACACCTTC. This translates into CASSRSPGQGYGYTF.

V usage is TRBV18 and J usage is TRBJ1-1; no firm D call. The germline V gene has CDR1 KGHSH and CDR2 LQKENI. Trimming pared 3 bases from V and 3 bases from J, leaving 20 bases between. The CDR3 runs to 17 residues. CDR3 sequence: CASSPSVAQRGDTEAFF. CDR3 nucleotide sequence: TGTGCCAGCTCACCCTCGGTAGCTCAGAGAGGAGACACTGAAGCTTTCTTT.

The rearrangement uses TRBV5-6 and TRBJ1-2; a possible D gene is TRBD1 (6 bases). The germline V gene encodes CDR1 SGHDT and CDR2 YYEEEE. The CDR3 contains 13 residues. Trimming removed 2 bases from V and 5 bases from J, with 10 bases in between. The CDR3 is CASSLSGEYGYTF. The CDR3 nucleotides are TGTGCCAGCAGCTTATCAGGGGAATATGGCTACACCTTC. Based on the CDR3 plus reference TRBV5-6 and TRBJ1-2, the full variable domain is DAGVTQSPTHLIKTRGQQVTLRCSPKSGHDTVSWYQQALGQGPQFIFQYYEEEERQRGNFPDRFSGHQFPNYSSELNVNALLLGDSALYLCASSLSGEYGYTFGSGTRLTVV.

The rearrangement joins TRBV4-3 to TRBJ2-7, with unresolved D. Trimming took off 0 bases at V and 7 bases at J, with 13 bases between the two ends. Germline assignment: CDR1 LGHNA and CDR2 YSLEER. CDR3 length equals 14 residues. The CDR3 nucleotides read TGCGCCAGCAGCCAAGACCGGTCCCCGTGGGAGCAGTACTTC. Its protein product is CASSQDRSPWEQYF.

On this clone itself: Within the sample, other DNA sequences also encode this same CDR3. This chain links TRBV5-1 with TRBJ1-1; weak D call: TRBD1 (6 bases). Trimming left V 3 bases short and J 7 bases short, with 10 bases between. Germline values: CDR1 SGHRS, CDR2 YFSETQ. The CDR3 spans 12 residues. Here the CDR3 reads CASSSQGNEAFF. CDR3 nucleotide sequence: TGCGCCAGCAGCTCTCAGGGGAATGAAGCTTTCTTT.

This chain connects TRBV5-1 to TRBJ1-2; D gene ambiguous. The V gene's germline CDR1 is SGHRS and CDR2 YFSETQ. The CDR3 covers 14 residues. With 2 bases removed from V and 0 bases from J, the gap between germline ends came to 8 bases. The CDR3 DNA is TGCGCCAGCAGCTTACCTCTAGCTAACTATGGCTACACCTTC. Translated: CASSLPLANYGYTF.

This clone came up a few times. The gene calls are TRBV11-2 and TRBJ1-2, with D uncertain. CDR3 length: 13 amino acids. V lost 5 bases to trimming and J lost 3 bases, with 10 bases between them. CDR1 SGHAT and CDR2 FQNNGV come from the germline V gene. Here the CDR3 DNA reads TGTGCCAGCAGCCCGTCCTCTTACTATGGCTACACCTTC. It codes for CASSPSSYYGYTF. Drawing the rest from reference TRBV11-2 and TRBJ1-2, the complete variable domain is EAGVAQSPRYKIIEKRQSVAFWCNPISGHATLYWYQQILGQGPKLLIQFQNNGVVDDSQLPKDRFSAERLKGVDSTLKIQPAKLEDSAVYLCASSPSSYYGYTFGSGTRLTVV.

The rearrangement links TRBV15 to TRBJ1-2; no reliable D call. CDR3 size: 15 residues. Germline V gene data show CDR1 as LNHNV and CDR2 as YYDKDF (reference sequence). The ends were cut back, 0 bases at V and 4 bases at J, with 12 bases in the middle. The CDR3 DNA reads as TGTGCCACCAGCAGAGATCCCGGGAGAACCTATGGCTACACCTTC. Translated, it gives CATSRDPGRTYGYTF.

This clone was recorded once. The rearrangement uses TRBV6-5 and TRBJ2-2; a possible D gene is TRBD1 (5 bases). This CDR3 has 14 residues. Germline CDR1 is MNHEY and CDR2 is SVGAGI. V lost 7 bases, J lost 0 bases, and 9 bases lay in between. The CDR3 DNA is TGTGCCAGCACCAGGGCAACGAACACCGGGGAGCTGTTTTTT. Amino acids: CASTRATNTGELFF.

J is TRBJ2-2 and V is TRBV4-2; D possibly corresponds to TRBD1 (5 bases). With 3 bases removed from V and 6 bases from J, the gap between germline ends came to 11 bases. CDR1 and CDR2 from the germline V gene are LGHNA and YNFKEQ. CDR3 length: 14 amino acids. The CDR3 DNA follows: TGTGCCAGCAGCCAGAGGTCAGGGTCCGGGGAGCTGTTTTTT. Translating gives CASSQRSGSGELFF.

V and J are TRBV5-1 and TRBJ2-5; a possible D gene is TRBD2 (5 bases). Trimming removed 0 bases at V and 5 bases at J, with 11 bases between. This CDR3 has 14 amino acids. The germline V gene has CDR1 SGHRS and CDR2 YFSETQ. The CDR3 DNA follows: TGCGCCAGCAGCTTGGGACTGAGGGCGGAGACCCAGTACTTC. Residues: CASSLGLRAETQYF. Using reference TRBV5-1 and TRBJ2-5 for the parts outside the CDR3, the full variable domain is KAGVTQTPRYLIKTRGQQVTLSCSPISGHRSVSWYQQTPGQGLQFLFEYFSETQRNKGNFPGRFSGRQFSNSRSEMNVSTLELGDSALYLCASSLGLRAETQYFGPGTRLLVL.

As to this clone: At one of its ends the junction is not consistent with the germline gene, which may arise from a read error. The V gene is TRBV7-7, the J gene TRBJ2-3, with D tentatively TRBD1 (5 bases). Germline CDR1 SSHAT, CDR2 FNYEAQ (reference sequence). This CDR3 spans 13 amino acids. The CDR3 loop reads CASSPPDRVAQYF. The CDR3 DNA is TGTGCTAGCAGCCCCCCCGACAGAGTGGCGCAGTATTTT.

This CDR3 is CSAKIGREQYF. The CDR3, as DNA: TGCAGTGCCAAAATAGGGAGAGAGCAGTACTTC. The V gene is TRBV20-1, the J gene TRBJ2-7; TRBD2 might be the D (5 bases). With 6 bases removed from V and 7 bases from J, the gap between germline ends came to 13 bases. The CDR3 length is 11 residues. The germline V gene encodes CDR1 DFQATT and CDR2 SNEGSKA (reference sequence).